The present T cell receptor beta chain was sequenced within a study of graft-versus-host responses after intestinal transplantation. About the study: Among the recipients, transplants were multivisceral, liver-intestinal, or isolated intestinal. The study gave all recipients anti-thymocyte globulin induction, then tacrolimus and steroids for 2 to 3 years.

Repertoires were generated with immunoSEQ multiplex PCR, while TCRdb's copy carries only in-frame clones and drops some. Of tens of thousands of clones detected, 90% to 95% appear once; the ten largest clones hold 0.1%. Details on this clone: Its target is not known.

This clonotype was sampled from a human donor who received an intestinal transplant. The specimen was unstimulated CD4+ T cells sorted from spleen or lymph node cells, collected before intestinal transplant.

Here the CDR3 reads CASSPGPDTQYF. In DNA form, the CDR3 reads TGTGCCAGCTCCCCAGGGCCAGATACGCAGTATTTT. The chain employs TRBV7-9 and TRBJ2-3, with TRBD1 as a possible D gene (5 bases). CDR1 SEHNR and CDR2 FQNEAQ come from the germline V gene (reference sequence). Trimming shortened V by 8 bases and J by 4 bases, and 10 bases separated the two germline ends. The CDR3 runs to 12 residues.